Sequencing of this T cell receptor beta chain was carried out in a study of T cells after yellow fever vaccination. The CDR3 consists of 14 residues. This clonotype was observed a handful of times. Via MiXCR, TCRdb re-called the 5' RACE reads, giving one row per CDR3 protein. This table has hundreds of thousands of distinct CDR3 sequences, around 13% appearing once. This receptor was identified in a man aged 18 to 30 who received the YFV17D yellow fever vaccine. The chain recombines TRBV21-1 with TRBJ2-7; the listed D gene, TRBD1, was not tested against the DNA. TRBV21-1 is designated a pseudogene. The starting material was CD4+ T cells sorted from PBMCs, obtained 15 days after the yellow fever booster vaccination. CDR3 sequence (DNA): TGTGCCAGCAGCAAGGGAACAGGCGGGGGGGAGCAGTACTTC. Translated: CASSKGTGGGEQYF.